This T cell receptor beta chain was profiled in a study of CD8 T cells in ankylosing spondylitis. Study observations and caveats: Seemingly distinctive of ankylosing spondylitis blood was a TCR beta motif formed by eight highly homologous variants.

The CDR3 runs 15 residues. Germline loops: CDR1 SEHNR, CDR2 FQNEAQ (reference sequence). Trimming at V came to 5 bases and at J to 6 bases, leaving 8 bases not matched to a gene. Comments on this clonotype: Its specificity is not known.

TCRdb reanalysed the 5' RACE reads using MiXCR and keeps one entry per CDR3 protein. The profile covers some 400,000 distinct CDR3 sequences, with around 20% appearing a single time and around 16% taken by the ten largest. The TCR comes from a male donor with ankylosing spondylitis. Sample: blood, either unsorted or a sorted T cell fraction (not recorded which). V and J are TRBV7-9 and TRBJ1-5, with 9 bases lining up with TRBD1. The CDR3 sequence: CASSPKGDRAQPQHF. CDR3 in DNA: TGTGCCAGCAGCCCGAAAGGGGACAGGGCTCAGCCCCAGCATTTT. Drawing the rest from reference TRBV7-9 and TRBJ1-5, the complete variable domain is DTGVSQNPRHKITKRGQNVTFRCDPISEHNRLYWYRQTLGQGPEFLTYFQNEAQLEKSRLLSDRFSAERPKGSFSTLEIQRTEQGDSAMYLCASSPKGDRAQPQHFGDGTRLSIL.